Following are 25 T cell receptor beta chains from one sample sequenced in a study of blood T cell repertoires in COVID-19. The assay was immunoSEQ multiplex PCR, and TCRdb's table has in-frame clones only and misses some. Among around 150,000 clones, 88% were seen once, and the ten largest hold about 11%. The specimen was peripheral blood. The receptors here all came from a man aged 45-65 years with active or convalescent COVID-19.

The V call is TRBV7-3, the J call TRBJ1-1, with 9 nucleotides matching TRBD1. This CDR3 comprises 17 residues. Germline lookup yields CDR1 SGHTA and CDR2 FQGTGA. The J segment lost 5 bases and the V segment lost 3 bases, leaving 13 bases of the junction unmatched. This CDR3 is CASSFGGTGRIGTEAFF. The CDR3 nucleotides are TGTGCCAGCAGCTTCGGGGGGACAGGGAGGATCGGGACTGAAGCTTTCTTT. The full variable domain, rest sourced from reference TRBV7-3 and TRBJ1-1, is GAGVSQTPSNKVTEKGKYVELRCDPISGHTALYWYRQSLGQGPEFLIYFQGTGAADDSGLPNDRFFAVRPEGSVSTLKIQRTERGDSAVYLCASSFGGTGRIGTEAFFGQGTRLTVV.

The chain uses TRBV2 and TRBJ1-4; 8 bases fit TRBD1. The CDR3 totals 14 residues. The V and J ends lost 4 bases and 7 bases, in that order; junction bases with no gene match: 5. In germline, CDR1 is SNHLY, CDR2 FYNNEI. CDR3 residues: CASSVQGAGEKLFF. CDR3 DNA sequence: TGTGCCAGCAGTGTCCAGGGGGCTGGTGAAAAACTGTTTTTT.

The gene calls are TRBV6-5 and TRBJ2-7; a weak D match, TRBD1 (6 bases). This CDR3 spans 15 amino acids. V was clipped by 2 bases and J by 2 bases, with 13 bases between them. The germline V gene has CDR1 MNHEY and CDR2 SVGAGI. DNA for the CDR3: TGTGCCAGCAGTTACGTCGGGACATTAACCTACGAGCAGTACTTC. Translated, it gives CASSYVGTLTYEQYF.

CDR3 in amino acids: CASSQDPTGSYNEQFF. The CDR3 region has the DNA TGCGCCAGCAGCCAAGATCCAACAGGCTCCTACAATGAGCAGTTCTTC. V gene TRBV4-3 combines with J gene TRBJ2-1; a possible D gene is TRBD1 (5 bases). Deletions cut 0 bases from V and 0 bases from J, with 9 bases between. CDR1 is LGHNA and CDR2 is YSLEER in the germline V gene. CDR3 length equals 16 residues.

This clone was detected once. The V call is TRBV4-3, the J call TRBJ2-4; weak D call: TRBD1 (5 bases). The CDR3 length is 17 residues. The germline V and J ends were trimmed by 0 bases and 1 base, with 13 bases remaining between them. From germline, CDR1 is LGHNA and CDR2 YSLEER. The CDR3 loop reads CASSQEWGVGAKNIQYF. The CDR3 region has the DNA TGCGCCAGCAGCCAAGAATGGGGCGTGGGGGCCAAAAACATTCAGTACTTC.

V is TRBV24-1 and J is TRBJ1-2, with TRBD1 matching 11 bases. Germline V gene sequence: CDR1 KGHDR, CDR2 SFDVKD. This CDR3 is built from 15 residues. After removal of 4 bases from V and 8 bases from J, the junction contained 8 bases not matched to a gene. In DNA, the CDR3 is TGTGCCACCAGTGACCCCGGACAGGGGGCGAGAGGCTACACCTTC. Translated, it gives CATSDPGQGARGYTF.

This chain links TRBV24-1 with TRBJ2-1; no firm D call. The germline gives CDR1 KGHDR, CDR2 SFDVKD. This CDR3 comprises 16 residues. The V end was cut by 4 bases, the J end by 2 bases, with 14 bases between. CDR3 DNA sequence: TGTGCCACCAGTGACTCAGGTACGTCTACCTACAATGAGCAGTTCTTC. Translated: CATSDSGTSTYNEQFF.

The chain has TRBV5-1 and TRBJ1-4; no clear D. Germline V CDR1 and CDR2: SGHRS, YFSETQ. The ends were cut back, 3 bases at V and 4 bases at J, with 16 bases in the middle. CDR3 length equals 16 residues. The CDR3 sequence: CASSSTPREHNEKLFF. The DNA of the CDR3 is TGCGCCAGCAGCTCTACCCCCCGAGAGCATAATGAAAAACTGTTTTTT.

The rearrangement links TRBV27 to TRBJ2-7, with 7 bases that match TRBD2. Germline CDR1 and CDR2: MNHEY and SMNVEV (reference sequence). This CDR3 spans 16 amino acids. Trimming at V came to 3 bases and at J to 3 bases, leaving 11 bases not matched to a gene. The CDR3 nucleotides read TGTGCCAGCAGTTTCTCGAGCGGGACCCTTCACTACGAGCAGTACTTC. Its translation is CASSFSSGTLHYEQYF.

The CDR3 is CASSQDLGKWPLHF. The CDR3 nucleotides read TGTGCCAGCAGCCAAGATCTCGGGAAATGGCCCCTCCACTTT. The chain has TRBV14 and TRBJ1-6, with D uncertain. The germline gives CDR1 SGHDN, CDR2 FVKESK. V lost 0 bases, J lost 13 bases, and 13 bases lay in between. The CDR3 is made up of 14 amino acids.

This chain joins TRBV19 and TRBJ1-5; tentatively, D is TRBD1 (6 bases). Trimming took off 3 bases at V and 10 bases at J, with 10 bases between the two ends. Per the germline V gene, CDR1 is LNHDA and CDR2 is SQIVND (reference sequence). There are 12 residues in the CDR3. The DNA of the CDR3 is TGTGCCAGTAGTATCGTACAGGGACCCCAGCATTTT. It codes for CASSIVQGPQHF.

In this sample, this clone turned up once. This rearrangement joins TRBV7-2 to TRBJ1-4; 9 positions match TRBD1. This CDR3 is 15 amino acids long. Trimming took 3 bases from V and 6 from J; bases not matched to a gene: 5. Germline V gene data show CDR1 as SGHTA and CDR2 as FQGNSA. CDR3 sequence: CASSFTGQGYEKLFF. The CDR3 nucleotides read TGTGCCAGCAGCTTTACGGGACAGGGATATGAAAAACTGTTTTTT.

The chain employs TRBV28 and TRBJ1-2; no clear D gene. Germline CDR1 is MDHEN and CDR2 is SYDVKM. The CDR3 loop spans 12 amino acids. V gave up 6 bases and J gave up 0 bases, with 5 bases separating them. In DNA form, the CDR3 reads TGTGCCAGCAGCGGGTCTAACTATGGCTACACCTTC. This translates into CASSGSNYGYTF.

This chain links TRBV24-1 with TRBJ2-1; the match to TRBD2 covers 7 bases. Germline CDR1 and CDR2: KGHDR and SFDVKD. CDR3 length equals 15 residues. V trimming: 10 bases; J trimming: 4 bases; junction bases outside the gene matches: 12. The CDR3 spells CATKAGRVGYNEQFF. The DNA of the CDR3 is TGTGCCACGAAGGCTGGGAGGGTCGGGTACAATGAGCAGTTCTTC.

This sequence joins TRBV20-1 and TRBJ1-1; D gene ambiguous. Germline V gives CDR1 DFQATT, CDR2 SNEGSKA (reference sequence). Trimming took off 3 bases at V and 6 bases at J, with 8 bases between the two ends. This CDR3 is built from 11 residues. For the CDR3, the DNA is TGCAGTGCTAGGAGAAGCGCTGAAGCTTTCTTT. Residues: CSARRSAEAFF.

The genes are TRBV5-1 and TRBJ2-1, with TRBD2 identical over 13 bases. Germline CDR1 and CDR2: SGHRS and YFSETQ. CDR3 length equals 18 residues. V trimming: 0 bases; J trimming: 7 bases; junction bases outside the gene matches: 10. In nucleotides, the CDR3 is TGCGCCAGCAGCTTGGGTACTAGCGGGAGGGCAATGAGGAATGAGCAGTTCTTC. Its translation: CASSLGTSGRAMRNEQFF.

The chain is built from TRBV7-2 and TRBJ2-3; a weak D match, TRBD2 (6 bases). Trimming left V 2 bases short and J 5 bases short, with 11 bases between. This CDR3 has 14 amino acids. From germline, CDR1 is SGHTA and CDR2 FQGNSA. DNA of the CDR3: TGTGCCAGCAGCTTAAACGGGAGAGGAGATACGCAGTATTTT. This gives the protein CASSLNGRGDTQYF.

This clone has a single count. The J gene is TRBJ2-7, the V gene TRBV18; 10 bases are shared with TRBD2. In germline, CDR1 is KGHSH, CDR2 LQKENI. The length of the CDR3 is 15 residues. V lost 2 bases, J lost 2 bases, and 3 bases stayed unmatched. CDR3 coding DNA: TGTGCCAGCTCACCAGGGACTAGCGAAGCCTACGAGCAGTACTTC. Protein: CASSPGTSEAYEQYF.

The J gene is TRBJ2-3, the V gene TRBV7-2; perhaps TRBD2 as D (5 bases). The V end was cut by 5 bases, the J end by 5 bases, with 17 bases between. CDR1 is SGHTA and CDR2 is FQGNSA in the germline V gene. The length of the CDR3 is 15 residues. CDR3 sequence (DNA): TGTGCCAGCAGCCCTCGGTGGCAGCGGATAGATACGCAGTATTTT. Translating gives CASSPRWQRIDTQYF. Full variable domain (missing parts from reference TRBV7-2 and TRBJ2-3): GAGVSQSPSNKVTEKGKDVELRCDPISGHTALYWYRQSLGQGLEFLIYFQGNSAPDKSGLPSDRFSAERTGGSVSTLTIQRTQQEDSAVYLCASSPRWQRIDTQYFGPGTRLTVL.

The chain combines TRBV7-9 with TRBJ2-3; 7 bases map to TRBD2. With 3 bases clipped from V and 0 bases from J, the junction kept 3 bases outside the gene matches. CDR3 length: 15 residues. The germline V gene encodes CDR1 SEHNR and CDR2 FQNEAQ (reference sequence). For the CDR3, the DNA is TGTGCCAGCAGCTTTTCTAGCGGAAGCACAGATACGCAGTATTTT. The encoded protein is CASSFSSGSTDTQYF.

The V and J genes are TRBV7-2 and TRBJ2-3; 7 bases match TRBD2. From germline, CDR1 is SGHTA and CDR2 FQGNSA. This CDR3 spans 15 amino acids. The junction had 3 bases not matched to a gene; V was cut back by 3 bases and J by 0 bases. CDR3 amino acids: CASSLTSISTDTQYF. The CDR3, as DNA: TGTGCCAGCAGCTTGACTAGCATTAGCACAGATACGCAGTATTTT.

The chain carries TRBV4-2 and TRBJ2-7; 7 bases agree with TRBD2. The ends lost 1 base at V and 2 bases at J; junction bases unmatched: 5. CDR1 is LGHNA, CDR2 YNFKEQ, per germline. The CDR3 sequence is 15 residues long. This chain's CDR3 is CASSQASGTAYEQYF. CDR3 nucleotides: TGTGCCAGCAGCCAAGCGAGCGGGACTGCCTACGAGCAGTACTTC.

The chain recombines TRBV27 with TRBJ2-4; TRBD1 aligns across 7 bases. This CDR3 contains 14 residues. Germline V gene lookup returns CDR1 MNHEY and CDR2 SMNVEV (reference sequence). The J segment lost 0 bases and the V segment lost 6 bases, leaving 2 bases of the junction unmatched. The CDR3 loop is CASRPGGAKNIQYF. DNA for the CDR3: TGTGCCAGCAGACCAGGGGGAGCCAAAAACATTCAGTACTTC.

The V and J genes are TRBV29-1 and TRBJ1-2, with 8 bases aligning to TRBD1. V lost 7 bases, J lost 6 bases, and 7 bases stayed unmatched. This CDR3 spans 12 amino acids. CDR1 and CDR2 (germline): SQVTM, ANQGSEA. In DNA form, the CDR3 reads TGCAGCGCTCAGGACAGGGCGAATGGCTACACCTTC. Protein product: CSAQDRANGYTF.

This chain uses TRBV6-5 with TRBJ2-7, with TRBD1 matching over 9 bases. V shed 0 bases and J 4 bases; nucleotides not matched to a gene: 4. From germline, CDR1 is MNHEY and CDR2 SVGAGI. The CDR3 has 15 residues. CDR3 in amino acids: CASSYSGTGRYEQYF. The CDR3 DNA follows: TGTGCCAGCAGTTACTCGGGGACAGGGCGATACGAGCAGTACTTC.